This T cell receptor (beta chain) was observed in a study of graft-versus-host responses after intestinal transplantation (dated by TCRdb to the early 2020s). About the study as a whole: The transplants that recipients received were multivisceral, liver-intestinal, or isolated intestinal. Anti-thymocyte globulin induction was given to all recipients, followed by maintenance tacrolimus and steroids for approximately three years. After intestinal transplantation, graft-versus-host and host-versus-graft alloreactive T cell clones in the graft, circulation and bone marrow were tracked using bulk TCR-beta CDR3 sequencing. To identify alloreactive clones, pre-transplant mixed lymphocyte reaction products were sequenced and compared with unstimulated pre-transplant donor and recipient T cells. A cohort of approximately 23 intestinal transplant recipients, including one retransplant, was enrolled, and a few patients lacking pretransplant specimens were excluded. Donor T cell macrochimerism was defined as a peak of at least 4% donor T cells among recipient peripheral blood mononuclear cells. Rather than being sequenced by the commercial service, samples from a few later patients were sequenced in-house on an Illumina MiSeq and processed with MiXCR.

As for this clone: Its antigen specificity is not known. No base qualities exist here, and no much larger clone lies one base off it.

The germline V gene (reference sequence) gives CDR1 as SGHNT and CDR2 as YYREEE. The CDR3, from cysteine to phenylalanine, totals 17 residues. Only CDR3 DNA is held: 51 bases, read in frame from base 1. The V and J ends are trimmed by 4 bases and 0 bases, leaving 14 bases between them. Library creation used the immunoSEQ multiplex PCR assay. For most patients, genomic DNA was isolated with the Qiagen DNeasy Blood and Tissue Kit and sent frozen to Adaptive Biotechnologies for TCR sequencing. For most patients, genomic DNA was subjected to high-throughput TCR-beta CDR3 sequencing by Adaptive Biotechnologies. Under the source paper's analysis protocol: TCR sequencing data for around 19 patients were retrieved from Adaptive's ImmunoSEQ software; a few other patients were processed with MiXCR and VDJtools. CD4 versus CD8 sorting errors were corrected by removing sequences found in both subsets at a frequency ratio below 5:1. CDR3 nucleotide sequences shared between donor and recipient were removed because their origin could not be assigned. To count as alloreactive, a clone needed at least 2-fold expansion over unstimulated cells and a minimum CFSE-low frequency of 0.002% (template counts) or 0.001% (read counts). Clones detected in sequenced pre-transplant spleen, lymph node, or MLR CFSE-low populations of the donor or recipient were defined as mappable. Cumulative frequency of alloreactive clones was calculated as a percentage of all sequences weighted by copy number. The clones in this table, taken by TCRdb from immuneACCESS, are in-frame only. Not every clone is retained; where verified, under half of the shortfall comes from an unresolved V gene, and the cause of the rest is unknown. The V and J calls and clone size are taken from that table; D and trimming were inferred from the DNA. The sample includes more than 70,000 clones, with around 90% observed a single time. Clones ranked in the top ten supply 0.095% to 0.11% of the sample.

According to the study, the label for this sample's time point signals: cells obtained before transplantation from donor or recipient. CD3+CD4+ and CD3+CD8+ populations were FACS-sorted from unstimulated pre-transplant donor and recipient cells taken from spleen or lymph nodes. Study-wide conclusions, independent of this receptor: GvH clones turned up in recipient bone marrow, with some appearing earlier in ileal mucosa or blood, a pattern consistent with an intestinal mucosal origin. Early after transplant, peak levels of circulating GvH clones were associated with declines in HvG clones. In patients with donor T cell macrochimerism, the allografts had high GvH to HvG T cell clonal ratios. Conclusions were limited by the relatively low number and heterogeneity of intestinal transplant patients.

Sequenced here: unstimulated CD4+ T cells sorted from spleen or lymph node cells, sampled before intestinal transplant. The sequence links TRBV5-4 to TRBJ2-6, and perhaps TRBD1 as D gene, on 5 matching bases. This TCR was sampled from a human donor who received an intestinal transplant. CDR3 region: CASSPRQISSGANVLTF. In nucleotide form, the sequence is TGTGCCAGCAGCCCACGACAGATATCCTCTGGGGCCAACGTCCTGACTTTC.